This T cell receptor beta chain was found in a study of blood T cell repertoires in COVID-19. Looking at the study overall: Sources were T cells, B-cell-depleted T cells, or PBMCs; the material itself was cDNA or gDNA.

Germline V CDR1 and CDR2: GTSNPN, SVGIG (reference sequence). There are 14 residues in the CDR3. V shed 3 bases and J shed 2 bases, with 13 bases lying between them. Generated by immunoSEQ multiplex PCR, the TCRdb table keeps only in-frame clones and is missing some. This sample has some 300,000 clones, with approximately 85% found just once. Individuals aged about 18 to 100 years were recruited from about two dozen US areas. Resolution of symptoms, clearance, or two negative PCRs was present in recovered Cohort 3 donors. Sequences were obtained from PBMCs or T cells enriched from blood (not recorded which). This clonotype was sampled from a woman in her thirties who had recovered from COVID-19. This sequence joins TRBV30 and TRBJ1-1; D may be TRBD1 (5 bases). The CDR3 spells CAWSPPGLNTEAFF. CDR3 nucleotides: TGTGCCTGGAGCCCACCGGGACTCAACACTGAAGCTTTCTTT.